This entry lists 11 T cell receptor beta chains sequenced from one sample in a study of shared T cell receptors in the human thymus. Libraries were prepared by immunoSEQ multiplex PCR; TCRdb keeps only in-frame clonotypes and omits some of them. The sample records about 660,000 clones, around 87% being singletons. In addition, the sample was reused for a study of human thymus T cells.

The sample consisted of thymocytes. Source of these receptors: a boy under three years old with a congenital heart defect.

In this sample, this clone turned up once. The chain employs TRBV7-8 and TRBJ1-5; TRBD1 might be the D (6 bases). The CDR3 consists of 16 residues. The V end was cut by 3 bases, the J end by 1 base, with 13 bases between. CDR1 SGHVS and CDR2 FQNEAQ come from the germline V gene. The CDR3 is CASSFLQGPSNQPQHF. The CDR3 region has the DNA TGTGCCAGCAGCTTCCTTCAGGGGCCCAGCAATCAGCCCCAGCATTTT.

This chain connects TRBV28 to TRBJ2-3; 10 bases agree with TRBD1. With V trimmed by 3 bases and J by 4 bases, 13 bases remained unmatched. This CDR3 is built from 18 residues. The V gene's germline CDR1 is MDHEN and CDR2 SYDVKM. Written as DNA, the CDR3 is TGTGCCAGCAGTTTGCCCGCGTACCGGGACAGGGGCGCAGATACGCAGTATTTT. This gives the protein CASSLPAYRDRGADTQYF.

V gene TRBV28 combines with J gene TRBJ1-4, with 9 bases matching TRBD1. The CDR3 is 15 amino acids. J gave up 4 bases and V 5 bases, and 5 bases lay outside the gene matches. Per the germline V gene, CDR1 is MDHEN and CDR2 is SYDVKM. CDR3 nucleotide sequence: TGTGCCAGCAGTAACGGACAGGGGTTTAATGAAAAACTGTTTTTT. It yields the protein CASSNGQGFNEKLFF.

The CDR3 DNA follows: TGCGCCAGCAGCCAAGTGGGACTCAGGGTACCTTTCTACAATGAGCAGTTCTTC. Translated, it gives CASSQVGLRVPFYNEQFF. The chain carries TRBV4-3 and TRBJ2-1; D may be TRBD2 (6 bases). Germline values: CDR1 LGHNA, CDR2 YSLEER. Trimming left V 1 base short and J 3 bases short, with 19 bases between. The CDR3 totals 18 residues.

This clone was seen a few times. The chain uses TRBV4-3 and TRBJ2-5; weak D call: TRBD2 (5 bases). V was cut by 0 bases and J by 4 bases, with 18 bases left in between. This CDR3 comprises 17 residues. CDR1 is LGHNA and CDR2 is YSLEER in the germline V gene. The CDR3 DNA sequence: TGCGCCAGCAGCCAAGATTACCAGCGGACCCCCGGAGAGACCCAGTACTTC. Its translation: CASSQDYQRTPGETQYF.

Remarks on this clone: At the DNA level, this CDR3 is encoded by other sequences in the same sample as well. The rearrangement uses TRBV7-2 and TRBJ2-7; 14 bases line up with TRBD2. From germline, CDR1 is SGHTA and CDR2 FQGNSA. This CDR3 comprises 15 residues. V was pared by 5 bases and J by 3 bases, with 3 bases of the junction left unmatched. CDR3 bases: TGTGCCAGCAGCCCCGGGACTAGCGGGAGCTACGAGCAGTACTTC. Its protein product is CASSPGTSGSYEQYF.

The chain links TRBV5-1 to TRBJ2-6; D may be TRBD1 (5 bases). Germline V lookup: CDR1 SGHRS, CDR2 YFSETQ. With 0 bases removed from V and 1 base from J, the gap between germline ends came to 17 bases. The CDR3 totals 19 residues. CDR3 protein: CASSLGANRGNSGANVLTF. CDR3 nucleotide sequence: TGCGCCAGCAGCTTGGGCGCCAATAGGGGCAATTCTGGGGCCAACGTCCTGACTTTC.

This clone has just a few counts. The J gene is TRBJ2-2, the V gene TRBV4-3, with 12 bases aligning to TRBD2. Germline CDR1 and CDR2: LGHNA and YSLEER. The V gene end was trimmed by 4 bases and the J gene end by 5 bases; junction bases not matched to a gene: 2. There are 15 residues in the CDR3. Written as DNA, the CDR3 is TGCGCCAGCAGCCCCGGGACTAGCGGGACCGGGGAGCTGTTTTTT. Protein: CASSPGTSGTGELFF.

This chain connects TRBV27 to TRBJ2-1, with a tentative D call TRBD2 (5 bases). V was clipped by 1 base and J by 7 bases, with 17 bases between them. CDR3 length: 16 residues. The germline gives CDR1 MNHEY, CDR2 SMNVEV (reference sequence). For the CDR3, the DNA is TGTGCCAGCAGTTTATACCTCCAGCGGTCTGGGAATGAGCAGTTCTTC. Translated: CASSLYLQRSGNEQFF.

The sample holds a few counts of this clone. V and J are TRBV21-1 and TRBJ2-7; the D call of TRBD2 is as the table states it, not checked on the DNA. TRBV21-1 is assigned pseudogene status. This CDR3 is built from 16 residues. The CDR3 nucleotides read TGTGCCAGTGCCGGGACTAGCGGGCCATACGACTACGAGCAGTACTTC. It yields the protein CASAGTSGPYDYEQYF.

This clone was observed once. This chain uses TRBV11-3 with TRBJ2-7; D perhaps matches TRBD2 (5 bases). The germline CDR1 and CDR2 sequences are SGHNT and YENEEA. This CDR3 spans 12 amino acids. Trimming shortened V by 8 bases and J by 5 bases, and 13 bases separated the two germline ends. The CDR3 DNA reads as TGTGCCAGCTCCCCGGGGTCAAACGAGCAGTACTTC. This encodes CASSPGSNEQYF.